This T cell receptor (beta chain) was profiled in a study of T cell repertoires in cytomegalovirus infection. Turning to the study itself: Researchers turned to recently identified HLA-C-restricted CMV epitopes as well as well-studied HLA-B-restricted ones. Indicated by public TCR beta signatures were CMV infection and matching HLA type. Regarding the study as a whole: Cumulated frequencies of public TCR beta families served to identify carriers of CMV plus the relevant HLA. HLA-C-restricted TCR beta clonotypes specific for CMV led the ex vivo response.

This clonotype has only a few counts. No antigen is known for it. TCRdb re-called the reads through MiXCR, storing one row per CDR3 protein. The sample includes roughly 920,000 distinct CDR3 sequences, roughly 30% seen only once; the top ten take around an eighth. The germline CDR1 and CDR2 sequences are SEHNR and FQNEAQ (reference sequence). Between the trimmed V and J ends, which lost 9 bases and 5 bases, there was a span of 13 bases. The CDR3 is 12 amino acids. The specimen comprised cultured CD8+ T cells from PBMCs, sampled from culture after CMV antigen stimulation. The genes are TRBV7-9 and TRBJ1-1; D not certain. The TCR comes from a human donor in good health (CMV status not recorded). Some clones in this sample may be carry-over from other donors' samples. CDR3 loop: CASCFGVTEAFF. The CDR3 bases are TGTGCCAGTTGCTTCGGAGTAACTGAAGCTTTCTTT. Based on the CDR3 plus reference TRBV7-9 and TRBJ1-1, the full variable domain is DTGVSQNPRHKITKRGQNVTFRCDPISEHNRLYWYRQTLGQGPEFLTYFQNEAQLEKSRLLSDRFSAERPKGSFSTLEIQRTEQGDSAMYLCASCFGVTEAFFGQGTRLTVV.